What follows are 25 T cell receptor beta chains derived from one specimen sequenced in a study of cytomegalovirus exposure and HLA in healthy donors (dated by TCRdb to 2017 to 2019). The library was produced with the immunoSEQ multiplex PCR assay. For the multiplex PCR, a mixture combining 60 forward primers for TCR Vbeta segments and 13 reverse primers for TCR Jbeta segments was used. This is the immuneACCESS table as TCRdb keeps it, with only in-frame sequences that have V and J called. A part of the clones is gone; compared with another copy, unresolved V genes explain less than half, and the rest is unexplained. The sample yields fewer than 120,000 clones; about 80% were counted once. Under 15% of the sample lies in the top ten. Sequences were obtained from PBMCs. These receptor sequences come from a man aged 30 to 45 in good health and CMV-seropositive.

The chain is built from TRBV29-1 and TRBJ1-2, with D possibly matching TRBD1 (6 bases). Germline CDR1 SQVTM, CDR2 ANQGSEA. V was trimmed by 6 bases and J by 3 bases, leaving 23 bases between them. The CDR3 covers 16 residues. The CDR3 is CSVPSEATGRDYGYTF. The DNA for the CDR3 is TGCAGCGTCCCCTCTGAAGCCACAGGGAGAGACTATGGCTACACCTTC.

This clone was observed once. CDR3 coding DNA: TGTGCCAGCAGCTCGGGGGGCGGCCTCACAGATACGCAGTATTTT. Translation: CASSSGGGLTDTQYF. The chain uses TRBV7-2 and TRBJ2-3; weak D call: TRBD2 (7 bases). The germline V gene encodes CDR1 SGHTA and CDR2 FQGNSA. The CDR3 length is 15 residues. The germline V and J ends were trimmed by 4 bases and 2 bases, with 13 bases remaining between them.

The chain has TRBV5-6 and TRBJ1-4; the match to TRBD1 covers 11 bases. Germline CDR1 and CDR2: SGHDT and YYEEEE. Germline trimming cut 4 bases from V and 13 bases from J; bases unmatched to any gene: 6. The CDR3 spans 13 residues. CDR3 region: CASSPRGQGGLFF. The CDR3, as DNA: TGTGCCAGCAGCCCCCGGGGACAGGGGGGACTGTTTTTT.

There are a few counts of this clone. This sequence joins TRBV11-2 and TRBJ2-7; 8 bases fit TRBD2. Germline V lookup: CDR1 SGHAT, CDR2 FQNNGV. The CDR3 is 15 amino acids. V lost 5 bases and J lost 0; bases outside the gene matches: 6. The CDR3 sequence: CASSESGGNSYEQYF. CDR3 DNA sequence: TGTGCCAGCAGCGAAAGCGGGGGCAACTCCTACGAGCAGTACTTC.

The CDR3 here is CASSLGLNPPQYF. Here the CDR3 DNA reads TGTGCCAGCAGCTTAGGCCTAAACCCCCCCCAGTATTTT. The chain couples TRBV7-2 to TRBJ2-3; no firm D call. Germline CDR1 is SGHTA and CDR2 is FQGNSA. This CDR3 contains 13 residues. V was cut by 1 base and J by 12 bases, with 14 bases left in between.

The chain joins TRBV11-2 to TRBJ2-5; 10 nucleotides agree with TRBD1. J lost 5 bases, V lost 5 bases, and 11 bases had no gene match. The V gene's germline CDR1 is SGHAT and CDR2 FQNNGV. The CDR3 extends over 16 amino acids. The DNA of the CDR3 is TGTGCCAGCAGCCGTATCCTTGACAGGGGGCTGGAGACCCAGTACTTC. Protein product: CASSRILDRGLETQYF.

This sequence joins TRBV5-8 and TRBJ2-7, with a weak D call TRBD2 (6 bases). Germline V gene sequence: CDR1 SGHTS, CDR2 YDEGEE. V gave up 3 bases and J gave up 2 bases, with 18 bases separating them. This CDR3 contains 16 residues. This chain's CDR3 is CASSSGGGTFAYEQYF. The CDR3 region has the DNA TGTGCCAGCAGCTCTGGTGGGGGGACCTTCGCCTACGAGCAGTACTTC.

The rearrangement joins TRBV7-9 to TRBJ2-4; TRBD1 aligns across 7 bases. Germline CDR1 is SEHNR and CDR2 is FQNEAQ (reference sequence). V trimming: 4 bases; J trimming: 8 bases; junction bases outside the gene matches: 8. This CDR3 is 14 amino acids long. The CDR3 DNA reads as TGTGCCAGCAGCTCGGGACAGCCCCAGGACATTCAGTACTTC. Translation gives CASSSGQPQDIQYF.

The chain joins TRBV6-5 to TRBJ1-1; TRBD1 aligns across 8 bases. The germline V gene encodes CDR1 MNHEY and CDR2 SVGAGI. CDR3 size: 14 residues. V lost 6 bases to trimming and J lost 2 bases; unmatched junction nucleotides: 5. The CDR3 region is CASSPTGDNTEAFF. DNA for the CDR3: TGTGCCAGCAGCCCGACAGGGGATAACACTGAAGCTTTCTTT.

The chain has TRBV30 and TRBJ2-1, with 10 bases lining up with TRBD2. V shed 4 bases, J shed 5 bases, and the junction held 5 bases outside the gene matches. Per germline, CDR1 GTSNPN and CDR2 SVGIG (reference sequence). The CDR3 length is 14 residues. For the CDR3, the DNA is TGTGCCTGGATAGCGGGGGGCTCGGACAATGAGCAGTTCTTC. This sequence encodes CAWIAGGSDNEQFF.

The gene calls are TRBV28 and TRBJ2-3; TRBD1 is a possible D gene (5 bases). Deletions cut 6 bases from V and 4 bases from J, with 20 bases between. The CDR3 extends over 16 amino acids. The germline CDR1 and CDR2 sequences are MDHEN and SYDVKM. CDR3 nucleotides: TGTGCCAGCAGCACAGGTGCCCAGCCGAACGCAGATACGCAGTATTTT. Translation: CASSTGAQPNADTQYF.

This clone was observed a handful of times. The V gene is TRBV19, the J gene TRBJ1-6; 9 bases are shared with TRBD1. The V and J ends lost 8 bases and 6 bases, in that order; junction bases with no gene match: 2. The CDR3 totals 13 residues. Per the germline V gene, CDR1 is LNHDA and CDR2 is SQIVND (reference sequence). CDR3 protein: CASQGQGNSPLHF. DNA of the CDR3: TGTGCCAGTCAGGGACAGGGTAATTCACCCCTCCACTTT.

The chain joins TRBV4-3 to TRBJ2-5; D is possibly TRBD2 (5 bases). CDR1 is LGHNA and CDR2 is YSLEER in the germline V gene. Trimming took 4 bases from V and 5 from J, leaving 11 bases between them. This CDR3 contains 13 residues. The CDR3 bases are TGCGCCAGCAGCCCAGGAGAGCGGGAGACCCAGTACTTC. Translation gives CASSPGERETQYF.

The rearrangement joins TRBV7-9 to TRBJ1-1; no clear D gene. Germline CDR1 reads SEHNR; CDR2 reads FQNEAQ (reference sequence). This CDR3 spans 14 amino acids. V was pared by 6 bases and J by 4 bases, with 15 bases between. CDR3 nucleotides: TGTGCCAGCAGACCCCATGGTTACGGCACTGAAGCTTTCTTT. Protein sequence: CASRPHGYGTEAFF.

The chain is built from TRBV15 and TRBJ2-1; the match to TRBD2 covers 10 bases. This CDR3 has 19 amino acids. The germline V gene encodes CDR1 LNHNV and CDR2 YYDKDF (reference sequence). V gave up 1 base and J gave up 4 bases; unmatched junction bases: 13. CDR3 nucleotides: TGTGCCACCAGCAGAGTAAGGATTAGACTAGCGGGTGCATACAATGAGCAGTTCTTC. This encodes CATSRVRIRLAGAYNEQFF. Together with reference TRBV15 and TRBJ2-1, the CDR3 gives the full variable domain: DAMVIQNPRYQVTQFGKPVTLSCSQTLNHNVMYWYQQKSSQAPKLLFHYYDKDFNNEADTPDNFQSRRPNTSFCFLDIRSPGLGDTAMYLCATSRVRIRLAGAYNEQFFGPGTRLTVL.

The chain joins TRBV2 to TRBJ2-5; possibly TRBD1 for D (6 bases). The CDR3 runs to 14 residues. Germline CDR1 and CDR2: SNHLY and FYNNEI. Between the trimmed V and J ends, which lost 6 bases and 2 bases, there was a span of 13 bases. CDR3 in amino acids: CASRSRGNQETQYF. The CDR3 coding sequence is TGTGCCAGCAGGTCGAGGGGGAATCAAGAGACCCAGTACTTC.

This clone was found once. The chain carries TRBV14 and TRBJ1-1; the match to TRBD1 covers 7 bases. Germline CDR1 reads SGHDN; CDR2 reads FVKESK. This CDR3 spans 15 amino acids. V shed 6 bases, J shed 0 bases, and the junction held 7 bases outside the gene matches. In nucleotides, the CDR3 is TGTGCCAGCAGTAATCTCGACAGGGTGAACACTGAAGCTTTCTTT. This gives the protein CASSNLDRVNTEAFF.

Only a few counts were recorded for this clone. The chain joins TRBV5-5 to TRBJ1-2; TRBD1 is a possible D gene (5 bases). The CDR3 length is 15 residues. Looked up from germline, CDR1 is SGHKS and CDR2 is YYEKEE (reference sequence). Trimming pared 5 bases from V and 2 bases from J, leaving 16 bases between. The CDR3 loop is CASSPMGGFNYGYTF. CDR3 coding DNA: TGTGCCAGCAGTCCAATGGGGGGGTTCAACTATGGCTACACCTTC.

The rearrangement links TRBV28 to TRBJ1-1; D unresolved. V was clipped by 7 bases and J by 4 bases, with 22 bases between them. This CDR3 is 16 amino acids long. The germline gives CDR1 MDHEN, CDR2 SYDVKM. CDR3 sequence (DNA): TGTGCCAGCAACCTTCCGGGTCCTCCCGTGGGCACTGAAGCTTTCTTT. Residues: CASNLPGPPVGTEAFF.

The V gene is TRBV27, the J gene TRBJ1-6; 8 nucleotides agree with TRBD1. The J segment lost 1 base and the V segment lost 1 base, leaving 9 bases of the junction unmatched. The CDR3 extends over 19 amino acids. The germline CDR1 and CDR2 sequences are MNHEY and SMNVEV (reference sequence). For the CDR3, the DNA is TGTGCCAGCAGTTTATTAGGGGACAGGAGAGGATCCTATAATTCACCCCTCCACTTT. Residues: CASSLLGDRRGSYNSPLHF.

The chain joins TRBV4-2 to TRBJ2-7; 10 bases agree with TRBD2. The CDR3 is made up of 16 amino acids. The ends lost 0 bases at V and 6 bases at J; junction bases unmatched: 8. CDR1 and CDR2 from the germline V gene are LGHNA and YNFKEQ. This chain's CDR3 is CASSQDSASGGSEQYF. CDR3 sequence (DNA): TGTGCCAGCAGCCAAGATTCGGCTAGCGGGGGTTCCGAGCAGTACTTC.

The chain has TRBV5-1 and TRBJ2-3; D gene unclear. V lost 0 bases, J lost 0 bases, and 8 bases lay in between. Germline V lookup: CDR1 SGHRS, CDR2 YFSETQ. This CDR3 is built from 15 residues. The DNA of the CDR3 is TGCGCCAGCAGCTTGGGGGCAGCTAGCACAGATACGCAGTATTTT. Translating it yields CASSLGAASTDTQYF.

This clone occurred a few times. The J gene is TRBJ2-2, the V gene TRBV7-2; the match to TRBD2 covers 10 bases. The germline V gene has CDR1 SGHTA and CDR2 FQGNSA. The ends lost 3 bases at V and 1 base at J; junction bases unmatched: 2. The CDR3 has 16 residues. CDR3 bases: TGTGCCAGCAGCTTCTCTAGCGGGGGGAACACCGGGGAGCTGTTTTTT. It translates to CASSFSSGGNTGELFF.

The genes are TRBV7-6 and TRBJ1-2; TRBD1 might be the D (5 bases). Germline loops: CDR1 SGHVS, CDR2 FNYEAQ. This CDR3 comprises 13 residues. V shed 3 bases and J shed 6 bases, with 11 bases lying between them. The CDR3 sequence is CASSLNLQDGYTF. CDR3 nucleotides: TGTGCCAGCAGCTTGAATCTACAGGATGGCTACACCTTC.

The genes are TRBV11-3 and TRBJ2-3, with no clear D. CDR1 is SGHNT and CDR2 is YENEEA in the germline V gene. The CDR3 spans 14 residues. Trimming shortened V by 0 bases and J by 1 base, and 5 bases separated the two germline ends. The CDR3 DNA follows: TGTGCCAGCAGCTTAGATCGGGGCACAGATACGCAGTATTTT. Translating it yields CASSLDRGTDTQYF.